This T cell receptor beta chain was retrieved from a study of blood T cell repertoires in COVID-19. At the level of the study: Samples came from the United States, Italy and Spain, spanning acute and convalescent COVID-19.

The CDR3 extends over 18 amino acids. Germline values: CDR1 LGHNA, CDR2 YSLEER. V gave up 0 bases and J gave up 5 bases; unmatched junction bases: 12. Recruits, aged about 18 to 95 years, lived in around 24 US areas. Assay: immunoSEQ multiplex PCR; the TCRdb copy retains only in-frame clones and omits some. The sample contains under 300,000 clones, more than 85% of which appear only once. Input material: PBMCs or T cells enriched from blood (not recorded which). This sequence was found in a man in his forties or fifties who had recovered from COVID-19. This chain uses TRBV4-3 with TRBJ2-7, with 11 positions matching TRBD2. The CDR3: CASSQDPGVAGGLNEQYF. In DNA form, the CDR3 reads TGCGCCAGCAGCCAAGACCCCGGGGTAGCGGGAGGGCTTAACGAGCAGTACTTC.